This T cell receptor (beta chain) was profiled in a study of cytomegalovirus exposure and HLA in healthy donors. Whole-study context: Genetic ancestry analysis placed about 84% of the roughly 400 donors that were genotyped in the Caucasian-associated cluster. Study observations and caveats: About 90% or about 30% of the time was how often most TCR beta V segments were productive, according to an earlier analysis. Among TCR beta chains, those listed as cytomegalovirus-associated numbered around 160.

Germline V gene lookup returns CDR1 SGHNT and CDR2 YYREEE (reference sequence). The CDR3 has 15 amino acids. V was cut by 7 bases and J by 4 bases, with 17 bases left in between. This PCR relied on a set of 60 Vbeta primers and 13 Jbeta primers. TCRdb's table, derived via immunoSEQ multiplex PCR, lists solely in-frame clones and lacks some. The sample contains about 100,000 clones, 70% to 85% of which appear only once. Healthy bone marrow donors made up the donor group. The sample holds one count of this clone. Its target is not known. The clonotype originates from a male donor in good health and CMV-seronegative. The sequencing sample was made of PBMCs. The chain has TRBV5-4 and TRBJ2-2, with a possible D match to TRBD2 (5 bases). The DNA for the CDR3 is TGTGCCAGCGGAGATTCATTCCGGGGCACCGGGGAGCTGTTTTTT. It codes for CASGDSFRGTGELFF.